Shown below are 4 T cell receptor beta chains from a single sample sequenced in a study of blood T cells in healthy people across ages. Sample-barcoded 5' priming and a J-beta primer mix drove a second PCR of about 6 to 12 cycles. MiXCR, applied by TCRdb to the 5' RACE reads, yields one record per CDR3 protein. The table lists 500,000 to 550,000 distinct CDR3 sequences, under 30% of them singletons. These data were also reused for a study on T cells of mothers and their children.

Sequences were obtained from blood. The receptors originated from a boy younger than 18 in good health.

The table lists this clonotype with a few counts. The chain joins TRBV4-2 to TRBJ2-3; 11 nucleotides agree with TRBD2. V was clipped by 4 bases and J by 0 bases; unmatched bases: 3. CDR1 is LGHNA, CDR2 YNFKEQ, per germline. The CDR3 contains 16 residues. In nucleotides, the CDR3 is TGTGCCAGCAGCCGAGGGACTAGCGGAAGCACAGATACGCAGTATTTT. Translated, it gives CASSRGTSGSTDTQYF.

This rearrangement joins TRBV16 to TRBJ2-7; D perhaps matches TRBD1 (6 bases). Trimming took off 2 bases at V and 3 bases at J, with 11 bases between the two ends. This CDR3 contains 14 residues. Per the germline V gene, CDR1 is KGHSY and CDR2 is FQNENV. CDR3 in amino acids: CASSQTQGGYEQYF. CDR3 DNA sequence: TGTGCCAGCAGCCAAACCCAAGGGGGCTACGAGCAGTACTTC.

The chain is built from TRBV27 and TRBJ2-1; the D gene is possibly TRBD1 (6 bases). With 7 bases removed from V and 3 bases from J, the gap between germline ends came to 16 bases. This CDR3 contains 15 residues. Germline CDR1 and CDR2: MNHEY and SMNVEV (reference sequence). The DNA of the CDR3 is TGTGCCAGCACCTGGACAGCGATAGACTACAATGAGCAGTTCTTC. Translated: CASTWTAIDYNEQFF.

CDR3 nucleotide sequence: TGTGCCAGCAGACACCCGGGACTGCCGAACACTGAAGCTTTCTTT. Its translation is CASRHPGLPNTEAFF. The chain links TRBV12-3 or TRBV12-4 to TRBJ1-1, with D perhaps matching TRBD1 (5 bases). Between the trimmed V and J ends, which lost 6 bases and 1 base, there was a span of 15 bases. This CDR3 spans 15 amino acids.